Each of the 15 T cell receptor beta chains below was sequenced from the same sample in a study of response to subunit inactivated influenza vaccine. TCRdb re-called the RT-PCR reads through MiXCR, storing one row per CDR3 protein. The sample contains about 620,000 distinct CDR3 sequences, roughly 12% of which appear only once. This material consisted of PBMCs from blood, taken on the day of vaccination. The receptor source for this set is a man aged 45-65 years who received an inactivated influenza vaccine.

This clonotype occurred a few times. The chain recombines TRBV29-1 with TRBJ1-1, with 8 bases that match TRBD1. The ends lost 5 bases at V and 5 bases at J; junction bases unmatched: 4. CDR3 length equals 12 residues. The V gene's germline CDR1 is SQVTM and CDR2 ANQGSEA. CDR3 sequence: CSVLNRGTEAFF. Written as DNA, the CDR3 is TGCAGCGTTTTGAACAGGGGGACTGAAGCTTTCTTT.

The chain is built from TRBV20-1 and TRBJ2-7, with TRBD2 matching 7 bases. The germline CDR1 and CDR2 sequences are DFQATT and SNEGSKA (reference sequence). V was pared by 6 bases and J by 9 bases, with 20 bases of the junction left unmatched. The CDR3 length is 15 residues. The DNA for the CDR3 is TGCAGTGCACACACGCCCGGGACGGGGAGGGTAGGGCAGTACTTC. Protein sequence: CSAHTPGTGRVGQYF.

In this sample, this clonotype turned up a few times. The chain uses TRBV14 and TRBJ1-4, with D possibly TRBD1 on 5 matching bases. The V gene lost 4 bases and the J gene lost 7 bases, with 10 bases spanning the gap. Germline CDR1 and CDR2: SGHDN and FVKESK. This CDR3 comprises 13 residues. As DNA, the CDR3 is TGTGCCAGCAGCCGGGGGGGGTCTGAAAAACTGTTTTTT. This encodes CASSRGGSEKLFF.

The chain uses TRBV6-2 or TRBV6-3 and TRBJ2-7; D is unresolved. The CDR3 consists of 14 residues. Trimming took 6 bases from V and 0 from J, leaving 12 bases between them. In germline, CDR1 is MNHEY, CDR2 SVGEGT. Here the CDR3 DNA reads TGTGCCAGCAGGGCAGACATCGACTCCTACGAGCAGTACTTC. It translates to CASRADIDSYEQYF.

In its sample, this clonotype was seen many times. The chain couples TRBV7-2 to TRBJ2-3; D call uncertain. V gave up 1 base and J gave up 2 bases, with 10 bases separating them. Germline loops: CDR1 SGHTA, CDR2 FQGNSA. The CDR3 has 15 residues. The DNA of the CDR3 is TGTGCCAGCAGCTTAGTGGCGTTTTCCACAGATACGCAGTATTTT. As protein: CASSLVAFSTDTQYF.

V is TRBV6-2 or TRBV6-3 and J is TRBJ2-3; no reliable D call. The CDR3 extends over 11 amino acids. V gave up 5 bases and J gave up 6 bases, with 6 bases separating them. CDR1 MNHEY and CDR2 SVGEGT come from the germline V gene. The CDR3: CASSRPDTQYF. The CDR3, as DNA: TGTGCCAGCAGTCGGCCGGATACGCAGTATTTT.

The genes are TRBV4-2 and TRBJ2-3; maybe TRBD2 (5 bases). This CDR3 region has 13 residues. CDR1 is LGHNA, CDR2 YNFKEQ, per germline. The V and J ends lost 0 bases and 11 bases respectively, with 12 bases between them. The CDR3 region has the DNA TGTGCCAGCAGCCAAGAAGACTCGGGGAGGCAGTATTTT. It yields the protein CASSQEDSGRQYF.

The V gene is TRBV9, the J gene TRBJ2-1; D remains unclear. Trimming took off 2 bases at V and 2 bases at J, with 11 bases between the two ends. The CDR3 totals 15 residues. The germline gives CDR1 SGDLS, CDR2 YYNGEE. The CDR3 DNA reads TGTGCCAGCAGCGTGTCGGCAGACGCCTACAATGAGCAGTTCTTC. It codes for CASSVSADAYNEQFF.

This clonotype was counted at least ten times. The V call is TRBV7-2, the J call TRBJ2-3; 12 bases fit TRBD2. This CDR3 is built from 16 residues. Germline loops: CDR1 SGHTA, CDR2 FQGNSA. V shed 5 bases and J 3 bases; nucleotides not matched to a gene: 6. CDR3 amino acids: CASSPGLAGRTDTQYF. As DNA, the CDR3 is TGTGCCAGCAGCCCAGGACTAGCGGGACGAACAGATACGCAGTATTTT.

In nucleotides, the CDR3 is TGTGCCAGCAGCCCTGGACGGTATCGGGATGAGCAGTTCTTC. It translates to CASSPGRYRDEQFF. V is TRBV7-2 and J is TRBJ2-1; D gene ambiguous. V was shortened by 5 bases and J by 8 bases, with 16 bases between the two germline ends. The CDR3 is 14 residues long. The V gene's germline CDR1 is SGHTA and CDR2 FQGNSA.

The chain couples TRBV20-1 to TRBJ2-5, with D perhaps matching TRBD2 (6 bases). The CDR3 is 14 residues long. Trimming stripped 0 bases from V and 5 bases from J, with 13 bases between. The germline V gene has CDR1 DFQATT and CDR2 SNEGSKA (reference sequence). The CDR3, as DNA: TGCAGTGCTAGAGATCGTTGGGACTGGGAGACCCAGTACTTC. This gives the protein CSARDRWDWETQYF.

This clonotype turned up a few times. The chain employs TRBV4-1 and TRBJ2-7; TRBD2 is a possible D gene (5 bases). This CDR3 is 14 amino acids long. V gave up 2 bases and J gave up 1 base, with 9 bases separating them. The germline V gene has CDR1 MGHRA and CDR2 YSYEKL. The CDR3 coding sequence is TGCGCCAGCAGCCAACCGGGAAAATCCTACGAGCAGTACTTC. This gives the protein CASSQPGKSYEQYF.

The chain carries TRBV5-1 and TRBJ2-1; D is ambiguous. In germline, CDR1 is SGHRS, CDR2 YFSETQ. The length of the CDR3 is 16 residues. Trimming removed 0 bases at V and 6 bases at J, with 16 bases between. CDR3 in amino acids: CASSLARYASVNEQFF. Here the CDR3 DNA reads TGCGCCAGCAGCTTGGCCCGTTATGCGAGTGTCAATGAGCAGTTCTTC.

This clonotype was detected only a few times. This chain connects TRBV12-3 or TRBV12-4 to TRBJ2-1; TRBD2 matches at 9 bases. The ends lost 2 bases at V and 4 bases at J; junction bases unmatched: 6. The CDR3 extends over 16 amino acids. The CDR3 is CASSLLAGSHYNEQFF. CDR3 in DNA: TGTGCCAGCAGTTTACTAGCGGGGAGTCATTACAATGAGCAGTTCTTC.

The chain combines TRBV5-1 with TRBJ1-5; 7 positions agree with TRBD1. The V gene's germline CDR1 is SGHRS and CDR2 YFSETQ. The CDR3 has 15 residues. Trimming took 0 bases from V and 5 from J; bases not matched to a gene: 5. CDR3 residues: CASSLGTGVHQPQHF. For the CDR3, the DNA is TGCGCCAGCAGCTTGGGTACAGGGGTTCATCAGCCCCAGCATTTT.